Given below is one T cell receptor (beta chain) in context. This entry belongs to a study of sequential checkpoint blockade in melanoma. This CDR3 contains 14 residues. Losses at the gene ends were 5 bases for V and 6 bases for J; bases not matched to a gene: 7. CDR1 and CDR2 from the germline V gene are MNHEY and SMNVEV (reference sequence). Generated by immunoSEQ multiplex PCR, the TCRdb table keeps only in-frame clones and is missing some. The sample has some 30,000 clones, approximately 82% seen once. The treatment: randomized to nivolumab then ipilimumab (arm A) or the reverse (arm B). The genes are TRBV27 and TRBJ2-7; TRBD1 agrees at 10 bases. Specimen: CD8+ T cells sorted from blood (inferred from file names), collected from a patient given nivolumab and ipilimumab in sequence. The receptor comes from a human donor with melanoma. The CDR3 coding sequence is TGTGCCAGCAGTCTGACAGGGGGCTCGGGCGAGCAGTACTTC. Translating it yields CASSLTGGSGEQYF.